The 5 T cell receptor beta chains below were found in one sample sequenced in a study of OX40 agonist ivuxolimab in advanced cancers. The protocol used for the library was the immunoSEQ multiplex PCR assay. TCRdb obtained this table from immuneACCESS and retained in-frame rearrangements with V and J assigned. These tables miss some clones; where compared with another copy, unresolved V genes account for less than half of the shortfall, and the remainder is unexplained. The sample table contains roughly 17,000 clones; only one count was recorded for roughly 73% of them. The top ten constitute less than 30% of the sample. The material sequenced was CD4+ or CD8+ T cells sorted from blood, taken in a trial of the OX40 agonist ivuxolimab. Receptors were obtained from an adult with an advanced solid tumor such as melanoma, head and neck, liver or kidney cancer.

In its sample, this clone was seen once. The chain links TRBV5-6 to TRBJ1-2; D remains unclear. Trimming pared 0 bases from V and 5 bases from J, leaving 17 bases between. CDR1 is SGHDT and CDR2 is YYEEEE in the germline V gene. CDR3 size: 16 residues. The DNA of the CDR3 is TGTGCCAGCAGCTTGGATATCGGCATTTTTTATTATGGCTACACCTTC. It translates to CASSLDIGIFYYGYTF.

This clone is labeled as medium-sized. This chain links TRBV19 with TRBJ2-1, with TRBD2 matching over 9 bases. The length of the CDR3 is 14 residues. Trimming at V came to 6 bases and at J to 8 bases, leaving 8 bases not matched to a gene. In germline, CDR1 is LNHDA, CDR2 SQIVND (reference sequence). The CDR3 reads CASRSGGHGHEQFF. CDR3 DNA sequence: TGTGCCAGTAGGAGCGGGGGGCACGGGCATGAGCAGTTCTTC.

This chain joins TRBV5-1 and TRBJ2-1; 9 bases agree with TRBD1. Trimming took 3 bases from V and 8 from J; bases not matched to a gene: 6. The CDR3 sequence is 14 residues long. CDR1 is SGHRS and CDR2 is YFSETQ in the germline V gene. CDR3 DNA: TGCGCCAGCAGCTCATGGGACAGGGCACATGAGCAGTTCTTC. Translation: CASSSWDRAHEQFF.

The V gene is TRBV28, the J gene TRBJ2-7, with TRBD1 matching over 8 bases. Unmatched junction bases numbered 2, after V lost 3 bases and J lost 4 bases. Looked up from germline, CDR1 is MDHEN and CDR2 is SYDVKM. The CDR3 is 13 amino acids. The CDR3: CASSFGQGYEQYF. CDR3 DNA: TGTGCCAGCAGTTTTGGACAGGGTTACGAGCAGTACTTC. Filled out from reference TRBV28 and TRBJ2-7, the complete variable domain reads DVKVTQSSRYLVKRTGEKVFLECVQDMDHENMFWYRQDPGLGLRLIYFSYDVKMKEKGDIPEGYSVSREKKERFSLILESASTNQTSMYLCASSFGQGYEQYFGPGTRLTVT.

In its sample, this clone was seen once. The chain uses TRBV4-3 and TRBJ2-2; possibly TRBD2 for D (5 bases). Germline V gene lookup returns CDR1 LGHNA and CDR2 YSLEER. This CDR3 comprises 17 residues. V shed 1 base and J shed 6 bases, with 18 bases lying between them. The CDR3 here is CASSQGARGWGAGELFF. The CDR3 bases are TGCGCCAGCAGCCAAGGCGCCCGGGGATGGGGTGCCGGGGAGCTGTTTTTT.